This T cell receptor (beta chain) came from a study of blood T cell repertoires in COVID-19. Study-wide background: Specimens from acute and convalescent COVID-19 originated in the United States, Italy and Spain.

The CDR3 covers 16 residues. V gave up 0 bases and J gave up 6 bases; unmatched junction bases: 6. Germline V gene sequence: CDR1 LGHNA, CDR2 YSLEER. As handled by the study authors: Amplification from reference gene primers served as the basis for estimated nucleated cell counts. Data came from immunoSEQ multiplex PCR; TCRdb stores just in-frame clones and leaves some out. That table gives V, J and clone size, and the DNA gave D and trimming. The sample has tens of thousands of clones, 65% to 75% seen once. The sequenced material came from peripheral blood. This sequence was found in an elderly woman with acute or convalescent COVID-19. The chain has TRBV4-3 and TRBJ1-4, with TRBD1 identical over 8 bases. The CDR3 protein is CASSQETGVWDEKLFF. The DNA for the CDR3 is TGCGCCAGCAGCCAAGAGACAGGGGTTTGGGATGAAAAACTGTTTTTT.